Listed below are T cell receptor beta chains from one sample, sequenced in a study of blood T cell repertoires in COVID-19. Sequenced by immunoSEQ multiplex PCR; TCRdb stores in-frame clones only, minus some. The sample has 170,000 or so clones; approximately 83% are singletons. The sequencing sample was made of peripheral blood. These TCRs come from a woman aged 40-49 years with COVID-19, enrolled during active disease. The conserved cysteine and the conserved F or W are not part of the CDR3 here.

v_call	j_call	cdr3_aa
TRBV7-2	TRBJ2-3	ASSPGLAGGLASTDTQY
TRBV10-1	TRBJ1-2	ASSESDTPMRYT
TRBV27	TRBJ2-7	ASSLAGGRYEQY
TRBV2	TRBJ1-1	ASSEDAWGGEAF
TRBV27	TRBJ1-2	ASSSDRGRFNYGYT
TRBV4-1	TRBJ2-7	ASRGDSYEQY
TRBV9	TRBJ2-1	ASSPLASDGEQF
TRBV18	TRBJ2-7	ASSDRGLAGNPYEQY
TRBV5-4	TRBJ1-2	ASRIGGAGQRPNYGYT
TRBV5-3	TRBJ1-1	ARSAGQDGAF
TRBV5-4	TRBJ2-1	ASSDGRGASTDEQF
TRBV27	TRBJ2-7	ATSGYRASEQY
TRBV7-9	TRBJ2-3	ASSSGTSGGADTQY
TRBV2	TRBJ2-7	ASGSTLSYEQY
TRBV11-2	TRBJ2-7	ASSYGQGQYEQY
TRBV7-2	TRBJ1-5	ASSLGGGRLSNQPQH